The next 20 T cell receptor beta chains were all read from a single sample in a study of human T cells and chemical hapten exposure (TCRdb year 2021). The sample's time point label is to be understood as: patch test 1, 2 weeks after DPC sensitization. The sample's treatment or condition label, in plain terms: therapeutic diphenylcyclopropenone sensitization with weekly scalp DPC. The method behind the library was RACE. The data were produced on a NextSeq 500. The public reads were reanalyzed by TCRdb: fastp trimming at Q25, MiXCR alignment, in-frame beta chains only. Every distinct CDR3 protein forms one entry, paired with its most common genes and DNA. The sample table lists 340,000 or so distinct CDR3 sequences, about 7% of them with a count of one. 7.5% to 9% of the sample is in the top ten clones. The sequencing here drew on whole blood, taken in connection with sensitization to the hapten diphenylcyclopropenone (DPC). The receptors here all came from a woman aged 18 to 35 with alopecia areata. Some clones in this sample may be carry-over from other donors' samples.

The chain carries TRBV14 and TRBJ2-6; D remains ambiguous. Germline V gene sequence: CDR1 SGHDN, CDR2 FVKESK. The CDR3 runs 15 residues. The ends were cut back, 0 bases at V and 0 bases at J, with 3 bases in the middle. CDR3 in DNA: TGTGCCAGCAGCCAAGAAAGCTCTGGGGCCAACGTCCTGACTTTC. It yields the protein CASSQESSGANVLTF.

This clonotype was counted between two and nine times. The chain carries TRBV29-1 and TRBJ2-1; TRBD2 matches 8 bases. The CDR3 totals 16 residues. After removal of 0 bases from V and 0 bases from J, the junction contained 4 bases not matched to a gene. CDR1 and CDR2 (germline): SQVTM, ANQGSEA. This CDR3 reads CSVEDTSGYSYNEQFF. DNA for the CDR3: TGCAGCGTTGAAGATACTAGCGGCTACTCCTACAATGAGCAGTTCTTC.

V and J are TRBV7-2 and TRBJ1-1; no clear D. V lost 4 bases and J 2 bases, leaving 8 bases between the germline ends. Germline V CDR1 and CDR2: SGHTA, FQGNSA. The CDR3 spans 13 residues. The CDR3 DNA reads TGTGCCAGCAGCTCTAGCCAAAACACTGAAGCTTTCTTT. Its protein is CASSSSQNTEAFF.

The sample holds many counts of this clonotype. The genes are TRBV7-9 and TRBJ2-3, with D perhaps TRBD1 (7 bases). The CDR3 extends over 18 amino acids. With 2 bases removed from V and 0 bases from J, the gap between germline ends came to 18 bases. CDR1 is SEHNR and CDR2 is FQNEAQ in the germline V gene (reference sequence). In DNA, the CDR3 is TGTGCCAGCAGCTTAAGACAGGGCGAGGACTACAGCACAGATACGCAGTATTTT. This sequence encodes CASSLRQGEDYSTDTQYF. Combining the CDR3 with reference TRBV7-9 and TRBJ2-3 gives the whole variable domain DTGVSQNPRHKITKRGQNVTFRCDPISEHNRLYWYRQTLGQGPEFLTYFQNEAQLEKSRLLSDRFSAERPKGSFSTLEIQRTEQGDSAMYLCASSLRQGEDYSTDTQYFGPGTRLTVL.

There are a few counts of this clonotype. A much bigger clone sits one base away, suggesting this may be a read error. The chain has TRBV28 and TRBJ1-5, with 9 bases matching TRBD1. Germline V CDR1 and CDR2: MDHEN, SYDVKM. The trim removed 6 bases at V and 6 bases at J, leaving 6 bases unmatched. The CDR3 loop spans 14 amino acids. The CDR3 region is CASRMGQGGQPQHF. The CDR3 bases are TGTGCCAGCAGGATGGGACAGGGCGGTCAGCCCCAGCATTTT. The whole variable domain, remainder taken from reference TRBV28 and TRBJ1-5, is DVKVTQSSRYLVKRTGEKVFLECVQDMDHENMFWYRQDPGLGLRLIYFSYDVKMKEKGDIPEGYSVSREKKERFSLILESASTNQTSMYLCASRMGQGGQPQHFGDGTRLSIL.

This clonotype was seen more than once but under ten times. The rearrangement joins TRBV12-3 or TRBV12-4 to TRBJ2-3; 12 nucleotides agree with TRBD1. This CDR3 spans 14 amino acids. V lost 4 bases, J lost 4 bases, and 0 bases stayed unmatched. CDR3 coding DNA: TGTGCCAGCAGTTGGGACAGGGGGCCAGATACGCAGTATTTT. The encoded protein is CASSWDRGPDTQYF.

This clonotype was recorded many times. The chain recombines TRBV12-3 or TRBV12-4 with TRBJ2-7; 7 bases are shared with TRBD1. This CDR3 has 13 amino acids. V trimming: 5 bases; J trimming: 5 bases; junction bases outside the gene matches: 6. CDR3 amino acids: CASSVGGGDEQYF. Here the CDR3 DNA reads TGTGCCAGCAGTGTAGGGGGCGGCGACGAGCAGTACTTC.

This clonotype was seen more than once but under ten times. The chain uses TRBV7-9 and TRBJ1-6; D is possibly TRBD1 (5 bases). Germline V gene sequence: CDR1 SEHNR, CDR2 FQNEAQ (reference sequence). The CDR3 loop spans 12 amino acids. The ends were cut back, 7 bases at V and 8 bases at J, with 9 bases in the middle. As DNA, the CDR3 is TGTGCCAGCACCGTGGGGGATTCACCCCTCCACTTT. This translates into CASTVGDSPLHF.

This clonotype occurred many times. The chain combines TRBV28 with TRBJ1-5; D gene ambiguous. The CDR3 totals 14 residues. The V gene lost 3 bases and the J gene lost 5 bases, with 11 bases spanning the gap. Looked up from germline, CDR1 is MDHEN and CDR2 is SYDVKM. CDR3 coding DNA: TGTGCCAGCAGTTTCCGGGTTAAGGATCAGCCCCAGCATTTT. Translated: CASSFRVKDQPQHF.

The chain employs TRBV20-1 and TRBJ1-1, with 9 positions matching TRBD1. CDR1 is DFQATT, CDR2 SNEGSKA, per germline (reference sequence). The CDR3 totals 13 residues. J gave up 0 bases and V 5 bases, and 1 base lay outside the gene matches. The DNA for the CDR3 is TGCAGTGCTGGACAGGGGATGAACACTGAAGCTTTCTTT. Protein sequence: CSAGQGMNTEAFF.

V gene TRBV28 combines with J gene TRBJ1-4; possibly TRBD1 for D (5 bases). V shed 4 bases and J shed 7 bases, with 16 bases lying between them. Germline values: CDR1 MDHEN, CDR2 SYDVKM. The CDR3 has 15 residues. In DNA form, the CDR3 reads TGTGCCAGCAGTTCGGCCGGGACGGACTCTGAAAAACTGTTTTTT. This sequence encodes CASSSAGTDSEKLFF.

This clonotype was seen a few times. The CDR3 DNA sequence: TGCGCCAGCAGCCCGAACAGTCCGGGATCTGGGGCCAACGTCCTGACTTTC. Translation: CASSPNSPGSGANVLTF. The J gene is TRBJ2-6, the V gene TRBV5-1; D may be TRBD2 (5 bases). Trimming left V 4 bases short and J 1 base short, with 15 bases between. This CDR3 has 17 amino acids. Germline values: CDR1 SGHRS, CDR2 YFSETQ. Drawing the rest from reference TRBV5-1 and TRBJ2-6, the complete variable domain is KAGVTQTPRYLIKTRGQQVTLSCSPISGHRSVSWYQQTPGQGLQFLFEYFSETQRNKGNFPGRFSGRQFSNSRSEMNVSTLELGDSALYLCASSPNSPGSGANVLTFGAGSRLTVL.

CDR3 sequence reads: CSVGGYNQPQHF. In DNA, the CDR3 is TGCAGCGTTGGAGGATACAATCAGCCCCAGCATTTT. J is TRBJ1-5 and V is TRBV29-1; no clear D gene. CDR3 size: 12 residues. The V gene's germline CDR1 is SQVTM and CDR2 ANQGSEA. V dropped 4 bases and J dropped 3 bases, with 7 bases sitting between them.

V and J are TRBV12-3 or TRBV12-4 and TRBJ2-3; D perhaps matches TRBD2 (6 bases). CDR3 length: 18 residues. Trimming took off 4 bases at V and 1 base at J, with 21 bases between the two ends. The DNA for the CDR3 is TGTGCCAGCAGTTCTAATCCGAGACTAGGACGTCGCACAGATACGCAGTATTTT. Its translation: CASSSNPRLGRRTDTQYF.

There are a few counts of this clonotype. This chain links TRBV5-1 with TRBJ1-2, with TRBD1 as a possible D gene (6 bases). The CDR3 covers 13 residues. The germline gives CDR1 SGHRS, CDR2 YFSETQ. Trimming removed 2 bases at V and 3 bases at J, with 8 bases between. The DNA for the CDR3 is TGCGCCAGCAGCTTCGAGGGGGACTATGGCTACACCTTC. Translation: CASSFEGDYGYTF.

This clonotype was recorded many times. The chain uses TRBV28 and TRBJ1-5; D gene unclear. Trimming pared 9 bases from V and 0 bases from J, leaving 6 bases between. Germline loops: CDR1 MDHEN, CDR2 SYDVKM. The CDR3 runs 12 residues. CDR3 nucleotides: TGTGCCAGTAGGTATAGCAATCAGCCCCAGCATTTT. Its protein product is CASRYSNQPQHF.

This clonotype was found a few times. The chain couples TRBV6-2 or TRBV6-3 to TRBJ2-1, with 9 nucleotides matching TRBD2. Per the germline V gene, CDR1 is MNHEY and CDR2 is SVGEGT. This CDR3 spans 18 amino acids. J gave up 5 bases and V 6 bases, and 17 bases lay outside the gene matches. The DNA of the CDR3 is TGTGCCAGCAGACCGGCGAGGTACAGCGGGGGGAAGAACAATGAGCAGTTCTTC. This gives the protein CASRPARYSGGKNNEQFF.

The CDR3 protein is CASSRTAAGNTIYF. Here the CDR3 DNA reads TGTGCCAGCAGCCGTACAGCCGCTGGAAACACCATATATTTT. The chain links TRBV5-5 to TRBJ1-3; no definite D call. The CDR3 has 14 amino acids. Germline lookup yields CDR1 SGHKS and CDR2 YYEKEE (reference sequence). V lost 4 bases, J lost 2 bases, and 10 bases lay in between.

This sequence joins TRBV28 and TRBJ1-2, with 9 bases matching TRBD1. The CDR3 runs to 15 residues. In germline, CDR1 is MDHEN, CDR2 SYDVKM. Losses at the gene ends were 2 bases for V and 7 bases for J; bases not matched to a gene: 8. As DNA, the CDR3 is TGTGCCAGCAGTTTACTCAAGACAGGGGGTTTTGGCTACACCTTC. Its translation is CASSLLKTGGFGYTF.

This sequence joins TRBV20-1 and TRBJ1-2, with 9 bases matching TRBD1. The length of the CDR3 is 15 residues. The germline V gene has CDR1 DFQATT and CDR2 SNEGSKA (reference sequence). V lost 0 bases and J lost 4; bases outside the gene matches: 6. CDR3 sequence (DNA): TGCAGTGCTAGAGATCGGGGACAGGGACTCTATGGCTACACCTTC. As protein: CSARDRGQGLYGYTF.